This note documents a single T cell receptor beta chain sequence. What this receptor recognizes is not known. No per-base quality is available; no much larger clone lies one base away. The sample originates from a study of beta chain features in type 1 diabetes (dated by TCRdb to the late 2010s). Context from the whole study: No differences in mean age, gender distribution, total cell number or subset yield were found between patients and healthy donors. In the study, recently diagnosed type 1 diabetes patients and matched healthy donors were compared on the TCRB repertoires of their sorted circulating CD4+ T cell subsets. A total of 100 million to 140 million sorted cells were examined across all samples, and the number of cells per subset was strongly correlated with RNA yield. Naive and central memory subsets were obtained from all 30 or so donors, but regulatory and stem cell-like memory subsets were isolated from only 8 patients and roughly eight healthy donors.

Beyond this particular receptor, the publication reports: PCR might favor shorter templates, but patient and control samples were amplified and corrected together, so any skew would affect both groups equally. At VDJ recombination sites, patients with type 1 diabetes made fewer insertions and deleted more nucleotides, a pattern implying thymic rearrangement abnormalities. Naive, central memory and regulatory TCRB repertoires appeared to be more alike among patients than among healthy donors. Only small numbers of individuals were included in the HLA sub-analyses, which left unresolved whether HLA type had any influence on TCRB rearrangement. Sequencing cDNA rather than genomic DNA could over-represent highly expressing activated cells, although activation and CD3 levels did not differ between groups. Type 1 diabetes patients showed a moderate but significant shortening of TCRB CDR3 length in all four CD4+ subsets.

The entire amount of isolated RNA was reverse transcribed using the High Capacity cDNA Reverse Transcription Kit, so the sequenced TCRB transcripts were expressed ones. Deep immunoSEQ sequencing was applied to naive, central memory and regulatory T cell samples, giving an average of roughly 3.5 million total reads per sample. After sorted cells were lysed in RLT buffer, RNA was extracted with DNase-treated RNeasy Micro or Mini kits, with the choice depending on cell number. Each cell subset was processed separately to prevent cross-contamination, with patient and healthy donor samples processed together. The immunoSEQ multiplex PCR was used to amplify TCRB sequences from cDNA, yielding 87-bp fragments that span the CDR3 region. The amplicons were sequenced using the Illumina HiSeq platform. As for the authors' bioinformatics: Synthetic template baselines were used to correct PCR bias computationally, reads within Hamming distance 2 were collapsed together, and singletons that could not be merged were discarded. Reads were aligned against IMGT to assign V, D and J genes, CDR3 length and insertions or deletions at six rearrangement sites. Within each subset, clonotype counts were normalized to the number of sorted cells before true diversity and Gini coefficients were calculated with the tcR R package. Repertoire sharing was quantified using the overlap coefficient calculated on TCRB nucleotide sequences. Out-of-frame TCRB sequences from naive cells were analyzed as a proxy for the pre-selection repertoire. TCRdb took this table from immuneACCESS and kept in-frame rearrangements with V and J called. Such tables lack part of the clones; where checked against another copy, unresolved V genes explain under half of the gap, and the rest is unexplained. V, J and clone size are taken as reported in that table, and D and trimming were inferred from the DNA itself. The sample table contains a few hundred thousand clones; only one count was recorded for about 13% of them. The leading ten clones occupy over 0.015% of the sample.

The CDR3 runs 16 amino acids, cysteine and phenylalanine included. The read is trimmed to its CDR3 DNA, 48 bases read in frame from base 1. Via the germline V gene, CDR1 is SGHDN and CDR2 FVKESK. Deletion took 0 bases off V and 1 base off J, with a span of 13 bases between the germline ends. Each donor gave one peripheral blood draw, approximately 110 mL on average, collected into heparinised tubes. Using a panel that included CD45RO, CCR7, CD25, CD127, CD95 and CD27, naive, central memory, regulatory and stem cell-like memory CD4+ T cells were sorted on a BD FACSAria II. Purity was above 95% for every sorted population. PBMCs were isolated immediately by Lymphoprep density gradient centrifugation and stained directly without culture. Samples were stained and sorted in pairs, with one healthy donor and one patient per experiment, so that batch effects were minimized.

Rearrangement joined TRBV14 to TRBJ2-7; TRBD2 could be the D gene, as 7 bases match. The receptor was isolated from a man aged 25-45 years with type 1 diabetes. Specimen: naive CD4+ T cells from blood. Per the publication, the cell subset or site label means: true naive CD4+ T cells. The sequence in DNA is TGTGCCAGCAGCCAAGACGGGGGGCGGAAGTCCTACGAGCAGTACTTC. The resulting protein is CASSQDGGRKSYEQYF.